The 5 T cell receptor beta chains presented below share a single source sample, sequenced in a study of cytomegalovirus exposure and HLA in healthy donors. Primers for the PCR totalled 60 Vbeta and 13 Jbeta. The data were produced by immunoSEQ multiplex PCR, yet TCRdb's version contains in-frame clones alone and is incomplete. The data show under 200,000 clones, with around four fifths seen just once and about 1.3% held by the top ten. Sequences were obtained from PBMCs. Source of these receptors: a man aged 25 to 40 in good health and CMV-seronegative.

This chain joins TRBV5-1 and TRBJ2-2; maybe TRBD2 (6 bases). This CDR3 has 15 residues. Germline V gene sequence: CDR1 SGHRS, CDR2 YFSETQ. Trimming removed 0 bases at V and 7 bases at J, with 13 bases between. For the CDR3, the DNA is TGCGCCAGCAGCTTGGTTTCGGGAGTCGACGGGGAGCTGTTTTTT. Its translation is CASSLVSGVDGELFF.

This clone has a handful of counts. The chain recombines TRBV4-3 with TRBJ2-1; 14 bases line up with TRBD2. Germline loops: CDR1 LGHNA, CDR2 YSLEER. There are 19 residues in the CDR3. With V trimmed by 0 bases and J by 0 bases, 4 bases remained unmatched. The chain's CDR3 is CASSQDWTSGGISYNEQFF. CDR3 nucleotide sequence: TGCGCCAGCAGCCAAGATTGGACTAGCGGGGGGATCTCCTACAATGAGCAGTTCTTC.

This chain connects TRBV18 to TRBJ1-4, with D possibly TRBD1 on 6 matching bases. Trimming pared 3 bases from V and 7 bases from J, leaving 9 bases between. The CDR3 is made up of 13 amino acids. Germline loops: CDR1 KGHSH, CDR2 LQKENI. The CDR3 coding sequence is TGTGCCAGCTCACCGACAGGCGGTGAAAAACTGTTTTTT. Residues: CASSPTGGEKLFF.

This chain connects TRBV6-5 to TRBJ2-1; D possibly corresponds to TRBD1 (6 bases). The CDR3 length is 15 residues. Germline CDR1 and CDR2: MNHEY and SVGAGI. V lost 0 bases and J 11 bases, leaving 17 bases between the germline ends. CDR3 residues: CASSYSAGASLQQFF. The CDR3, as DNA: TGTGCCAGCAGTTACTCGGCAGGGGCCTCGCTACAGCAGTTCTTC.

The chain employs TRBV5-4 and TRBJ1-3; 9 positions match TRBD1. The V gene's germline CDR1 is SGHNT and CDR2 YYREEE (reference sequence). CDR3 length equals 15 residues. The ends lost 4 bases at V and 0 bases at J; junction bases unmatched: 2. For the CDR3, the DNA is TGTGCCAGCAGCGCGGACAGGGGCTCTGGAAACACCATATATTTT. This sequence encodes CASSADRGSGNTIYF.